This TCR beta chain originates from a study of shared T cell receptors in the human thymus. Sequencing used immunoSEQ multiplex PCR; TCRdb keeps in-frame clones, though not all of them. This table holds about 660,000 clones, roughly 90% found once. The CDR3 runs 16 residues. The J segment lost 3 bases and the V segment lost 1 base, leaving 6 bases of the junction unmatched. Germline V gene data show CDR1 as MNHEY and CDR2 as SVGAGI. The data also belong to a second study, concerning human thymus T cells. According to that study: Thymic tissue was derived from resections collected during corrective heart surgery.

The chain combines TRBV6-5 with TRBJ2-7, with 10 bases fitting TRBD1. The sequenced sample consisted of thymocytes. The TCR originated in a boy younger than two with a congenital heart defect. The CDR3: CASSYFGRDRGYEQYF. In DNA form, the CDR3 reads TGTGCCAGCAGTTACTTCGGACGGGACAGGGGCTACGAGCAGTACTTC.